The sequence of this T cell receptor beta chain was determined in a study of T cells after yellow fever vaccination. TCRdb redid the calling of the 5' RACE reads with MiXCR, one entry per CDR3 protein. The sample yields 500,000 to 550,000 distinct CDR3 sequences, about a fifth seen once. There are 14 residues in the CDR3. Between the trimmed V and J ends, which lost 7 bases and 4 bases, there was a span of 15 bases. CDR1 and CDR2 from the germline V gene are SGDLS and YYNGEE. The sequence was obtained from a man between 18 and 35 years old who received the YFV17D yellow fever vaccine. This chain connects TRBV9 to TRBJ2-1; D may be TRBD2 (5 bases). Sequences were derived from PBMCs, sampled 20 to 25 days after the first yellow fever vaccination. Here the CDR3 reads CASGGYSTYNEQFF. The CDR3 DNA reads TGTGCCAGCGGAGGATACAGCACTTACAATGAGCAGTTCTTC.